This entry lists 7 T cell receptor beta chains sequenced from one sample in a study of T cell repertoires in cytomegalovirus infection. In TCRdb, the reads were re-called with MiXCR into one record per CDR3 protein. The sample includes 450,000 to 650,000 distinct CDR3 sequences, 40% of them seen just once. These receptors have no known antigen. Sample: cultured PBMCs, taken from culture after CMV antigen stimulation. The source is a human donor in good health (CMV status not recorded). Some clones in this sample may be carry-over from other donors' samples.

The chain couples TRBV20-1 to TRBJ2-4; D tentatively fits TRBD1 or TRBD2 (5 bases each). The CDR3 spans 14 residues. Germline CDR1 and CDR2: DFQATT and SNEGSKA (reference sequence). Trimming shortened V by 5 bases and J by 8 bases, and 19 bases separated the two germline ends. The CDR3 here is CSAAPTGTVDIQYF. In DNA, the CDR3 is TGCAGTGCTGCTCCCACGGGGACCGTGGACATTCAGTACTTC.

This clonotype has just a few counts. The rearrangement joins TRBV4-3 to TRBJ1-5; 10 positions match TRBD1. Germline CDR1 and CDR2: LGHNA and YSLEER. The length of the CDR3 is 15 residues. V lost 1 base, J lost 5 bases, and 2 bases stayed unmatched. The CDR3 DNA is TGCGCCAGCAGCCAAGGGACAGGGGGGGATCAGCCCCAGCATTTT. Its translation: CASSQGTGGDQPQHF.

The rearrangement joins TRBV10-2 to TRBJ2-7; D is perhaps TRBD2 (6 bases). Deletions cut 5 bases from V and 5 bases from J, with 13 bases between. Per the germline V gene, CDR1 is WSHSY and CDR2 is SAAADI. The CDR3 runs 13 residues. CDR3 sequence reads: CASSRGGFDEQYF. CDR3 sequence (DNA): TGCGCCAGCAGTCGGGGAGGATTCGACGAGCAGTACTTC.

This clonotype came up once. This chain uses TRBV18 with TRBJ2-2; D is perhaps TRBD1 (6 bases). From germline, CDR1 is KGHSH and CDR2 LQKENI. Trimming stripped 0 bases from V and 1 base from J, with 9 bases between. This CDR3 is built from 16 residues. The CDR3 coding sequence is TGTGCCAGCTCACCACCGGGACACGAGAACACCGGGGAGCTGTTTTTT. Its translation is CASSPPGHENTGELFF.

This chain links TRBV7-1 with TRBJ2-3; unclear D gene. TRBV7-1 carries the ORF label, with uncertain function. The CDR3 extends over 15 amino acids. V was cut by 8 bases and J by 2 bases, with 17 bases left in between. DNA of the CDR3: TGTGCCAGCGCCGGCGGTGAAGATATCACAGATACGCAGTATTTT. Protein: CASAGGEDITDTQYF.

This clonotype was found a few times. This chain joins TRBV7-9 and TRBJ1-2, with 12 bases aligning to TRBD1. The CDR3 consists of 19 residues. Germline V lookup: CDR1 SEHNR, CDR2 FQNEAQ (reference sequence). V lost 5 bases and J lost 4; bases outside the gene matches: 17. CDR3 DNA: TGTGCCAGCAGCCCCCACCACCCGGGACAGGGGGCAGGTGGCTATGGCTACACCTTC. Translated: CASSPHHPGQGAGGYGYTF.

This clonotype was recorded a few times. The V and J genes are TRBV28 and TRBJ1-1; 9 nucleotides align to TRBD1. The junction had 9 bases not matched to a gene; V was cut back by 5 bases and J by 5 bases. The CDR3 is made up of 15 amino acids. Germline V CDR1 and CDR2: MDHEN, SYDVKM. The CDR3 DNA follows: TGTGCCAGCAGTCTTCCACAGGGGGCAGGGACTGAAGCTTTCTTT. Protein sequence: CASSLPQGAGTEAFF.